This TCR beta chain is drawn from a study of T-cell reconstitution after alpha-beta-depleted transplantation in children. Unique molecular identifiers were used to barcode this TCRbeta library. One entry per CDR3 protein results from TCRdb running MiXCR on the PCR reads. The sample lists 500,000 or so distinct CDR3 sequences, approximately 32% occurring once. Trimming stripped 1 base from V and 4 bases from J, with 11 bases between. This CDR3 comprises 15 residues. The germline V gene has CDR1 SGHTA and CDR2 FQGNSA. This sample comprised PBMCs from the stem cell graft donor, obtained from the stem cell graft. The chain carries TRBV7-2 and TRBJ1-3; tentatively, D is TRBD1 (6 bases). The clonotype originates from a human donor who donated a stem cell graft to a child with aplastic anemia. CDR3 DNA sequence: TGTGCCAGCAGCTTAGGTGACGGGGGCGGAAACACCATATATTTT. This encodes CASSLGDGGGNTIYF.